Below are 5 T cell receptor beta chains sequenced from a single sample in a study of beta chain features in type 1 diabetes. TCRB transcripts that were expressed got sequenced, as all of the isolated RNA had been reverse transcribed. Clones were read by immunoSEQ multiplex PCR, and TCRdb kept only the in-frame ones, dropping some. The table lists 120,000 to 150,000 clones, more than 9% of them singletons, with under 1.5% in the top ten. The sequenced sample consisted of naive CD4+ T cells from blood. These receptors all come from a man aged 18 to 35 in good health.

This clone occurred a few times. This sequence joins TRBV9 and TRBJ2-7; 13 bases agree with TRBD2. This CDR3 has 16 amino acids. V was pared by 4 bases and J by 3 bases, with 7 bases of the junction left unmatched. In germline, CDR1 is SGDLS, CDR2 YYNGEE. The CDR3 reads CASSPQTSGGFYEQYF. The DNA for the CDR3 is TGTGCCAGCAGCCCCCAGACTAGCGGGGGGTTCTACGAGCAGTACTTC.

This clone was recorded a few times. This rearrangement joins TRBV27 to TRBJ2-3; 10 bases map to TRBD1. This CDR3 is built from 18 residues. V dropped 3 bases and J dropped 1; count of bases not matched to a gene: 10. Per the germline V gene, CDR1 is MNHEY and CDR2 is SMNVEV (reference sequence). CDR3 DNA: TGTGCCAGCAGTTTCCTCCGGACAGGGGGAGATGGCACAGATACGCAGTATTTT. This gives the protein CASSFLRTGGDGTDTQYF.

V is TRBV28 and J is TRBJ2-5; D might be TRBD2 (7 bases). CDR3 length: 14 amino acids. The V gene lost 2 bases and the J gene lost 5 bases, with 12 bases spanning the gap. Germline V CDR1 and CDR2: MDHEN, SYDVKM. The CDR3 loop is CASSLGGGRETQYF. CDR3 sequence (DNA): TGTGCCAGCAGTTTAGGGGGGGGCCGGGAGACCCAGTACTTC. The whole variable domain, filled in from reference TRBV28 and TRBJ2-5, reads DVKVTQSSRYLVKRTGEKVFLECVQDMDHENMFWYRQDPGLGLRLIYFSYDVKMKEKGDIPEGYSVSREKKERFSLILESASTNQTSMYLCASSLGGGRETQYFGPGTRLLVL.

Concerning this clone itself: Germline is not matched at one junction end, which may reflect a read error. V gene TRBV4-2 combines with J gene TRBJ2-3; 11 positions agree with TRBD2. Germline assignment: CDR1 LGHNA and CDR2 YNFKEQ. The CDR3 totals 17 residues. CDR3 region: CASSKELAGAGTDTQYF. The CDR3 region has the DNA TGTGCCAGCAGCAAAGAACTAGCGGGGGCTGGCACAGATACGCAGTATTTT.

This sequence joins TRBV7-2 and TRBJ2-7; 7 nucleotides match TRBD1. Germline V gives CDR1 SGHTA, CDR2 FQGNSA. CDR3 length: 14 residues. The junction had 8 bases not matched to a gene; V was cut back by 3 bases and J by 6 bases. The chain's CDR3 is CASSFGTAGGEQYF. CDR3 in DNA: TGTGCCAGCAGCTTCGGGACAGCAGGTGGCGAGCAGTACTTC.